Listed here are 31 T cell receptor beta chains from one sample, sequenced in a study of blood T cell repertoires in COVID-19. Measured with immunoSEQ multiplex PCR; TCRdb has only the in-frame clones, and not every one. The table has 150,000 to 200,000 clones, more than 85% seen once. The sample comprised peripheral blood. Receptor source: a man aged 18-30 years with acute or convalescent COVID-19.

Here the CDR3 DNA reads TGTGCCAGCAGCGGAGGGACAGTTAGCAATCAGCCCCAGCATTTT. Its protein is CASSGGTVSNQPQHF. V usage is TRBV9 and J usage is TRBJ1-5; TRBD1 matches 7 bases. The CDR3 covers 15 residues. Trimming at V came to 3 bases and at J to 0 bases, leaving 3 bases not matched to a gene. Germline-derived CDR1 and CDR2 are SGDLS and YYNGEE.

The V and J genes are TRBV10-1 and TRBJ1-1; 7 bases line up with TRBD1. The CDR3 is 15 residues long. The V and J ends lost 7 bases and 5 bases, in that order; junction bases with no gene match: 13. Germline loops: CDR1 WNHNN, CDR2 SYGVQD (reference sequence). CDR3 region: CASTRTGQGETEAFF. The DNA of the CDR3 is TGCGCCAGCACCCGGACAGGCCAGGGGGAGACTGAAGCTTTCTTT.

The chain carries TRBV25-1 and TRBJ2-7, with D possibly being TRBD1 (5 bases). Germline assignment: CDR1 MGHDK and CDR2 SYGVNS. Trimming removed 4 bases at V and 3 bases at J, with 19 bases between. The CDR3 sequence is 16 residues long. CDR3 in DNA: TGTGCCAGCAGTGCCACTCAGGGCCCCCCGAACTACGAGCAGTACTTC. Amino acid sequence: CASSATQGPPNYEQYF.

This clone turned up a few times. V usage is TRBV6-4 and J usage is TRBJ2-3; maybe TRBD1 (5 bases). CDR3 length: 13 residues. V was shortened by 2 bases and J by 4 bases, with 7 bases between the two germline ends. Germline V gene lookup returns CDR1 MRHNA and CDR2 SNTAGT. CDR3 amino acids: CASSDRGPDTQYF. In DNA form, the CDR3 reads TGTGCCAGCAGTGACAGGGGCCCAGATACGCAGTATTTT.

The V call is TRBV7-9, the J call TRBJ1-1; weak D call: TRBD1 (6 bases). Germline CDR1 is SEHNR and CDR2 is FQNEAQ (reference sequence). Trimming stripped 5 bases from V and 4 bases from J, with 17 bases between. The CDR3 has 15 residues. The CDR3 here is CASSATTGWGTEAFF. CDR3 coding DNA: TGTGCCAGCAGCGCAACGACAGGCTGGGGCACTGAAGCTTTCTTT.

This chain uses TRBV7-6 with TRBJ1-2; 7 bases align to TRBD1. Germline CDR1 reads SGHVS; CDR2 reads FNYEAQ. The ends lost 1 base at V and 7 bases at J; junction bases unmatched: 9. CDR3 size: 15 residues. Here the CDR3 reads CASSLGAAGGAGYTF. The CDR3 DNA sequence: TGTGCCAGCAGCTTAGGGGCGGCAGGGGGTGCTGGCTACACCTTC.

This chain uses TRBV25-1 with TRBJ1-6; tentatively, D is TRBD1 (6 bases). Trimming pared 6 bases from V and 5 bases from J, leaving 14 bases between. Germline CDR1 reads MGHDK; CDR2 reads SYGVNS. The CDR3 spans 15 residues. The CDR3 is CASRKGGRHNSPLHF. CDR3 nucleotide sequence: TGTGCCAGCAGAAAAGGGGGTAGACATAATTCACCCCTCCACTTT.

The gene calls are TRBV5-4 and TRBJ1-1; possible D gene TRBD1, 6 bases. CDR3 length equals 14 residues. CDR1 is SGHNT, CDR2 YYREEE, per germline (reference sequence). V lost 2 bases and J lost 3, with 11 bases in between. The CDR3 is CASSFTQGDTEAFF. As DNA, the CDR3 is TGTGCCAGCAGCTTTACACAGGGTGACACTGAAGCTTTCTTT.

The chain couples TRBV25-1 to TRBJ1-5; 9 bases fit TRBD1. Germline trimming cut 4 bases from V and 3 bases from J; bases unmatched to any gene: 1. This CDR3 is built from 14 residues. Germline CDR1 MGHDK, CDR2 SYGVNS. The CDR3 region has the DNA TGTGCCAGCAGTGGACAGGGGGTCAATCAGCCCCAGCATTTT. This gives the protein CASSGQGVNQPQHF. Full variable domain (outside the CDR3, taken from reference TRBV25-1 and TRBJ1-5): EADIYQTPRYLVIGTGKKITLECSQTMGHDKMYWYQQDPGMELHLIHYSYGVNSTEKGDLSSESTVSRIRTEHFPLTLESARPSHTSQYLCASSGQGVNQPQHFGDGTRLSIL.

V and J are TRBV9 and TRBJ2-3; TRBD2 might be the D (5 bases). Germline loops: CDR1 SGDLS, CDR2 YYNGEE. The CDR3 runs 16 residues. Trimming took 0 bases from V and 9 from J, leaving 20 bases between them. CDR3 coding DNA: TGTGCCAGCAGCGTAGATGGAGGTAGCCCGACTGAGACGCAGTATTTT. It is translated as CASSVDGGSPTETQYF.

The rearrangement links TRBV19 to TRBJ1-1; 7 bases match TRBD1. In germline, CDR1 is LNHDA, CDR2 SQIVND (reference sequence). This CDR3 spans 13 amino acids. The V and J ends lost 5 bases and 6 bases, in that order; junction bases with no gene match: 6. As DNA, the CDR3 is TGTGCCAGTAGTCCTGACAGGGTTCCTGAAGCTTTCTTT. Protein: CASSPDRVPEAFF.

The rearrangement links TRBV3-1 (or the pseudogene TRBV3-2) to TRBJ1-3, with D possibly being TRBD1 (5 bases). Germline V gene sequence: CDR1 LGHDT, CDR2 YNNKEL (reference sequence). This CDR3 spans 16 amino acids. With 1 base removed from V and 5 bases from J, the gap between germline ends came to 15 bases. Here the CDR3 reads CASSQVDGGLRNTIYF. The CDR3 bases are TGTGCCAGCAGCCAAGTCGACGGGGGACTTAGAAACACCATATATTTT.

The CDR3 here is CASSTGALPTYGYTF. The CDR3 nucleotides are TGTGCCAGCAGCACAGGGGCGTTGCCTACCTATGGCTACACCTTC. The gene calls are TRBV7-9 and TRBJ1-2; 7 nucleotides match TRBD1. Per germline, CDR1 SEHNR and CDR2 FQNEAQ (reference sequence). The CDR3 has 15 amino acids. V dropped 5 bases and J dropped 4; count of bases not matched to a gene: 10.

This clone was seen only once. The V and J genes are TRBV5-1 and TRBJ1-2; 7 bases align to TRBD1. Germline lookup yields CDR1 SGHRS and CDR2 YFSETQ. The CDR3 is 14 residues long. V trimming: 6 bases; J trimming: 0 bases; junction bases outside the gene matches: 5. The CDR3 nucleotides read TGCGCCAGCACCTTAGGGACAGCTAACTATGGCTACACCTTC. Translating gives CASTLGTANYGYTF.

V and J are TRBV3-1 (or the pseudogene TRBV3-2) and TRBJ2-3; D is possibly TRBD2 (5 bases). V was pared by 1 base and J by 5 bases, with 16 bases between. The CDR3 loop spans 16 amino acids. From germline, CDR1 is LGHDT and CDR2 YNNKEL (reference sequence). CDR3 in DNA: TGTGCCAGCAGCCAAGGAGGGTGGGAGAGAGAAGATACGCAGTATTTT. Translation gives CASSQGGWEREDTQYF.

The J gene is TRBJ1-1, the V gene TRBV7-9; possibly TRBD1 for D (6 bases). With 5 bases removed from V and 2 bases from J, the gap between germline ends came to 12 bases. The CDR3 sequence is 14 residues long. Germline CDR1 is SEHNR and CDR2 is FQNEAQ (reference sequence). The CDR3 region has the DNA TGTGCCAGCAGCCCATCAGGGGTCAACACTGAAGCTTTCTTT. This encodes CASSPSGVNTEAFF.

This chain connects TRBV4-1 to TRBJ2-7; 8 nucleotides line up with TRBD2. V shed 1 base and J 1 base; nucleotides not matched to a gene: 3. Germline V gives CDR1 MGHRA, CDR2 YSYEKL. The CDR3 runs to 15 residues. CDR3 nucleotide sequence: TGCGCCAGCAGCCAAGGGGTAGCGGGGTCCTACGAGCAGTACGTC. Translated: CASSQGVAGSYEQYV.

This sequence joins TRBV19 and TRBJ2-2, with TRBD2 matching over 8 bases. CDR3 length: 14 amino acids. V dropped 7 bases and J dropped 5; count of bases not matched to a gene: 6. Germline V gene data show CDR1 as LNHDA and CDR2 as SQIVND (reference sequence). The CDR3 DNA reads TGTGCCAGTAAGGGCGGGGGGCAAACCGGGGAGCTGTTTTTT. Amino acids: CASKGGGQTGELFF.

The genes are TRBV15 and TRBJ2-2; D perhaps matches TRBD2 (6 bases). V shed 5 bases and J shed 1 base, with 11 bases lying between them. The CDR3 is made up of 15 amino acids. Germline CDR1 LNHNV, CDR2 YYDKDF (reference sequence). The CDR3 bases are TGTGCCACCAGCCTCCGGCGGGAGAACACCGGGGAGCTGTTTTTT. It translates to CATSLRRENTGELFF. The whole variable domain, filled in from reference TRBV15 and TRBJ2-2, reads DAMVIQNPRYQVTQFGKPVTLSCSQTLNHNVMYWYQQKSSQAPKLLFHYYDKDFNNEADTPDNFQSRRPNTSFCFLDIRSPGLGDTAMYLCATSLRRENTGELFFGEGSRLTVL.

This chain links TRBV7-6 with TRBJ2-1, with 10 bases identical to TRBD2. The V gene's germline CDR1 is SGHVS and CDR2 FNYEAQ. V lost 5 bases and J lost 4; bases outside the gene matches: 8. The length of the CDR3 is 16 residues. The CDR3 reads CASSQIAGGLYNEQFF. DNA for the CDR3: TGTGCCAGCAGCCAGATAGCGGGGGGCCTATACAATGAGCAGTTCTTC.

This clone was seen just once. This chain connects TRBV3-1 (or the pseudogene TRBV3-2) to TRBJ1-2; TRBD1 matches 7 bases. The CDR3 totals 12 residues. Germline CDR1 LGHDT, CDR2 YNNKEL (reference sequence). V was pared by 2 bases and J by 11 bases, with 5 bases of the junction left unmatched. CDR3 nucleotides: TGTGCCAGCAGCCAAATGGACAGGATATACACCTTC. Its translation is CASSQMDRIYTF.

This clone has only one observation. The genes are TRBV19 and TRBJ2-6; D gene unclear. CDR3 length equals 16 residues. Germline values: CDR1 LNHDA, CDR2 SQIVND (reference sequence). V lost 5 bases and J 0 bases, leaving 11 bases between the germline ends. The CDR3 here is CASSEQANSGANVLTF. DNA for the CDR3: TGTGCCAGTAGTGAGCAGGCTAACTCTGGGGCCAACGTCCTGACTTTC.

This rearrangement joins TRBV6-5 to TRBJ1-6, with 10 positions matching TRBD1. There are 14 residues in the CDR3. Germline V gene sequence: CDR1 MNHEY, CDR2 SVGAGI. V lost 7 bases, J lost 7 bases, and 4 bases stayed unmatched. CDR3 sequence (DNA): TGTGCCAGCAATCGACAGGGGGCGAATTCACCCCTCCACTTT. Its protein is CASNRQGANSPLHF.

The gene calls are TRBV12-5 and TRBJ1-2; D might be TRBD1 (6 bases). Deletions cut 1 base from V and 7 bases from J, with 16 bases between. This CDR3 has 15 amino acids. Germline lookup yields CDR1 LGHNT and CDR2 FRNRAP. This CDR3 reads CASGLAGDRLSGYTF. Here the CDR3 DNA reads TGTGCTAGTGGTTTGGCAGGGGATAGGCTCTCTGGCTACACCTTC.

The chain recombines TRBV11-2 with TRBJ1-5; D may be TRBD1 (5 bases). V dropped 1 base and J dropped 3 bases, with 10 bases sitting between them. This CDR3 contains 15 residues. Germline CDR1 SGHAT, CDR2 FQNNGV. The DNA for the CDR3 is TGTGCCAGCAGCTTAGCCCCAGGGTACAATCAGCCCCAGCATTTT. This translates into CASSLAPGYNQPQHF.

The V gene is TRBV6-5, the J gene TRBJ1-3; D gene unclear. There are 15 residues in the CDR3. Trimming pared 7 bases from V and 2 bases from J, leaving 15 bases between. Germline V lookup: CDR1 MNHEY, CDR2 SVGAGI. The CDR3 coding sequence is TGTGCCAGCATTCTCTCGTCTACGCCTGGAAACACCATATATTTT. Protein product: CASILSSTPGNTIYF.

The CDR3 here is CASSGGGGENEQFF. In nucleotides, the CDR3 is TGTGCCAGCAGCGGGGGTGGCGGGGAGAATGAGCAGTTCTTC. The rearrangement joins TRBV7-2 to TRBJ2-1; maybe TRBD2 (6 bases). V shed 5 bases and J shed 7 bases, with 15 bases lying between them. The CDR3 length is 14 residues. CDR1 is SGHTA and CDR2 is FQGNSA in the germline V gene.

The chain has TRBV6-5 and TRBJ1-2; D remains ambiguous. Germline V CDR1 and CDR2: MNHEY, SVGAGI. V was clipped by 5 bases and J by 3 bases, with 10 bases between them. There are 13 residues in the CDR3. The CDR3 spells CASSMGPYYGYTF. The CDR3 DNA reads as TGTGCCAGCAGTATGGGCCCTTACTATGGCTACACCTTC.

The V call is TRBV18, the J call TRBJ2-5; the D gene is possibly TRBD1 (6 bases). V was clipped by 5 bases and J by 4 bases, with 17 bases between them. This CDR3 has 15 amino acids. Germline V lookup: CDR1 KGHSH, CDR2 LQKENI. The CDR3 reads CASSGTTGMRETQYF. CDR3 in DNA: TGTGCCAGCTCAGGAACCACAGGGATGCGAGAGACCCAGTACTTC.

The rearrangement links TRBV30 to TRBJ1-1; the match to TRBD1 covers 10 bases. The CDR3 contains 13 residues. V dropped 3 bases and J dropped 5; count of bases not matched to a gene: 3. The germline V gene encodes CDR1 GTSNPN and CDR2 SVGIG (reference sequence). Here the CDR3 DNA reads TGTGCCTGGAGCCCGGGACAGGGGACTGAAGCTTTCTTT. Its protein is CAWSPGQGTEAFF.

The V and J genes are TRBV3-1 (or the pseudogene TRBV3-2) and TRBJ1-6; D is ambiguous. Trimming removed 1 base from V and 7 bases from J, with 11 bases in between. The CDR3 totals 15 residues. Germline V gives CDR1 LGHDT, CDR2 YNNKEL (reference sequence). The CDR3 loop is CASSQGVEWNSPLHF. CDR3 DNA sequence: TGTGCCAGCAGCCAAGGGGTGGAGTGGAATTCACCCCTCCACTTT.